This T cell receptor (beta chain) was obtained from a study of vaccination and CD4 T cells after COVID-19. Study at large: Two Hispanic individuals were among six male and four female convalescent patients.

An Oncomine TCR Beta short-read assay was used to sequence the DNA from cultured CD4+ T cells. MiXCR was run by TCRdb on the PCR reads, yielding one entry per CDR3 protein. The table shows about 20,000 distinct CDR3 sequences, with about 39% occurring only once. The sample's treatment: approximately 11-day PBMC culture with coronavirus spike peptide pools or control peptides (ViraFEST assay). V gave up 3 bases and J gave up 5 bases, with 8 bases separating them. Germline CDR1 KGHDR, CDR2 SFDVKD. This CDR3 comprises 13 residues. Regarding this clonotype: As yet, its antigen is unknown.

The specimen was CD4+ T cells from blood, cultured in vitro. The receptor was isolated from a human donor who had recovered from COVID-19. The gene calls are TRBV24-1 and TRBJ2-3; D is possibly TRBD1 (5 bases). CDR3 nucleotides: TGTGCCACCAGTGATCCAGGGATAGATACGCAGTATTTT. Amino acid sequence: CATSDPGIDTQYF.